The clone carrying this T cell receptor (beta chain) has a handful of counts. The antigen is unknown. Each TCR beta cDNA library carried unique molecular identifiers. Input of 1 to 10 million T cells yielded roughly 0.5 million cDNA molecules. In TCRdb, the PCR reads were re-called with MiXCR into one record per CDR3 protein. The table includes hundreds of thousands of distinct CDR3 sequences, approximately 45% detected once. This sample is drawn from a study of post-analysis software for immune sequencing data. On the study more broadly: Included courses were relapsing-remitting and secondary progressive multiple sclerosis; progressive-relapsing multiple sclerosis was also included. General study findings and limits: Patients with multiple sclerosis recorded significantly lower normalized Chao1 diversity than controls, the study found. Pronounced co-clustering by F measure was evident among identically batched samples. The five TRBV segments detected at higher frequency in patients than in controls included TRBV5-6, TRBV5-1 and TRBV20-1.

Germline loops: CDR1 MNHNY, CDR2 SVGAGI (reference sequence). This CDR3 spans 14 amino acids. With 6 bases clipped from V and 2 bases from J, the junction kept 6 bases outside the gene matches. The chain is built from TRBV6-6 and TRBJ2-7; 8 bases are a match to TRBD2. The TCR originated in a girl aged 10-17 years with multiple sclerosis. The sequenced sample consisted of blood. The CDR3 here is CASRLTSATYEQYF. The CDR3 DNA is TGTGCCAGCAGGTTGACTAGCGCAACCTACGAGCAGTACTTC.